This TCR beta chain was profiled in a study of T cells in Graves' hyperthyroidism and ophthalmopathy. The overall study: Peripheral blood was secured at the point of initial diagnosis, before any treatment. Study-wide points: The model's output predicted ophthalmopathy at a median of roughly 6 months prior to onset.

There were TCR beta CDR3 regions amplified from RNA transcripts. HTBI primers were used for first-round RT-PCR of the TCR CDR3. TCRdb reprocessed the multiplex PCR reads with MiXCR, giving one entry per CDR3 protein. The sample lists under 400,000 distinct CDR3 sequences, approximately 14% seen once, with roughly 25% in the top ten. This clonotype has a handful of counts. Its target is not known. Patients showing uncontrolled infection, other autoimmune disease, pregnancy or lactation were ineligible. Before ophthalmopathy appeared, progressors gave blood at initial hyperthyroidism diagnosis. This CDR3 has 14 amino acids. Germline loops: CDR1 LNHDA, CDR2 SQIVND (reference sequence). V was trimmed by 3 bases and J by 0 bases, leaving 7 bases between them.

The chain has TRBV19 and TRBJ2-3; D gene unclear. Specimen: blood. This clonotype originated in a woman aged 18-29 years with Graves' hyperthyroidism that later progressed to Graves' ophthalmopathy. The CDR3 sequence: CASSMGGSTDTQYF. The CDR3 DNA reads as TGTGCCAGTAGTATGGGTGGGAGCACAGATACGCAGTATTTT.